A single sample gave rise to the 11 T cell receptor beta chains below, sequenced in a study of sequential checkpoint blockade in melanoma. Sequenced by immunoSEQ multiplex PCR; TCRdb stores in-frame clones only, minus some. Among over 9,500 clones listed, around 73% were seen once. This sample's treatment: randomized to nivolumab then ipilimumab (arm A) or the reverse (arm B). The sample in question was CD8+ T cells sorted from blood (inferred from file names), obtained from a patient given nivolumab and ipilimumab in sequence. These receptors all stem from a human donor with melanoma.

The chain links TRBV29-1 to TRBJ2-2; the D gene is possibly TRBD1 (6 bases). The germline gives CDR1 SQVTM, CDR2 ANQGSEA. V was pared by 3 bases and J by 1 base, with 15 bases between. CDR3 length equals 16 residues. CDR3 sequence reads: CSVEARGLENTGELFF. The CDR3 DNA reads TGCAGCGTTGAGGCCAGGGGCTTGGAGAACACCGGGGAGCTGTTTTTT.

The chain's CDR3 is CASSPARTGYEQYF. In DNA form, the CDR3 reads TGTGCCAGCAGTCCCGCTCGGACGGGATACGAGCAGTACTTC. The rearrangement uses TRBV27 and TRBJ2-7, with TRBD2 as a possible D gene (5 bases). The CDR3 runs to 14 residues. The V gene's germline CDR1 is MNHEY and CDR2 SMNVEV (reference sequence). The V end was cut by 5 bases, the J end by 4 bases, with 15 bases between.

J is TRBJ2-5 and V is TRBV7-9, with D perhaps TRBD2 (6 bases). Trimming cost V 3 bases and J 3 bases, with 8 bases left between them. Germline values: CDR1 SEHNR, CDR2 FQNEAQ (reference sequence). This CDR3 is 13 amino acids long. The CDR3 region is CASSLSGEETQYF. In DNA, the CDR3 is TGTGCCAGCAGCTTGTCGGGAGAAGAGACCCAGTACTTC.

The chain has TRBV7-9 and TRBJ1-1, with 10 bases matching TRBD1. This CDR3 is built from 15 residues. With 5 bases clipped from V and 3 bases from J, the junction kept 6 bases outside the gene matches. Germline CDR1 reads SEHNR; CDR2 reads FQNEAQ (reference sequence). For the CDR3, the DNA is TGTGCCAGCAGCGCCGGGACAGGGGTGGACACTGAAGCTTTCTTT. It specifies CASSAGTGVDTEAFF.

The chain recombines TRBV7-6 with TRBJ2-1; 8 bases line up with TRBD2. This CDR3 region has 15 residues. Trimming cost V 1 base and J 8 bases; bases outside gene matches: 7. The V gene's germline CDR1 is SGHVS and CDR2 FNYEAQ. The CDR3 region has the DNA TGTGCCAGCAGCTTAGTACTAGCGGAGAGCGATGAGCAGTTCTTC. Encoded protein: CASSLVLAESDEQFF. The variable domain in full, with the rest retrieved from reference TRBV7-6 and TRBJ2-1, is GAGVSQSPRYKVTKRGQDVALRCDPISGHVSLYWYRQALGQGPEFLTYFNYEAQQDKSGLPNDRFSAERPEGSISTLTIQRTEQRDSAMYRCASSLVLAESDEQFFGPGTRLTVL.

This chain links TRBV2 with TRBJ1-5; 7 bases match TRBD1. The length of the CDR3 is 15 residues. V dropped 8 bases and J dropped 0; count of bases not matched to a gene: 7. Germline-derived CDR1 and CDR2 are SNHLY and FYNNEI. The CDR3 sequence: CASLKDRTSNQPQHF. CDR3 in DNA: TGTGCCAGCCTAAAGGACAGGACTAGCAATCAGCCCCAGCATTTT.

The V call is TRBV5-1, the J call TRBJ1-3; 7 bases fit TRBD1. The CDR3 has 16 residues. CDR1 SGHRS and CDR2 YFSETQ come from the germline V gene. The ends lost 3 bases at V and 0 bases at J; junction bases unmatched: 6. The CDR3, as DNA: TGCGCCAGCAGCTCATACTGGGACAGCTCTGGAAACACCATATATTTT. It translates to CASSSYWDSSGNTIYF.

This clone is a singleton in its sample. The rearrangement uses TRBV25-1 and TRBJ2-7; 13 bases align to TRBD2. This CDR3 spans 17 amino acids. The J segment lost 2 bases and the V segment lost 1 base, leaving 5 bases of the junction unmatched. Germline V gene lookup returns CDR1 MGHDK and CDR2 SYGVNS. This CDR3 reads CASSEWGLAGIAYEQYF. The CDR3 DNA sequence: TGTGCCAGCAGTGAATGGGGACTAGCGGGAATAGCCTACGAGCAGTACTTC.

The V call is TRBV7-9, the J call TRBJ2-7, with 8 bases fitting TRBD1. V lost 5 bases and J lost 5; bases outside the gene matches: 11. Per germline, CDR1 SEHNR and CDR2 FQNEAQ (reference sequence). CDR3 length: 15 amino acids. Written as DNA, the CDR3 is TGTGCCAGCAGCGCTAGCAGGGGGCGAGGCCACGAGCAGTACTTC. This translates into CASSASRGRGHEQYF. Supplemented by reference TRBV7-9 and TRBJ2-7, the full variable domain reads DTGVSQNPRHKITKRGQNVTFRCDPISEHNRLYWYRQTLGQGPEFLTYFQNEAQLEKSRLLSDRFSAERPKGSFSTLEIQRTEQGDSAMYLCASSASRGRGHEQYFGPGTRLTVT.

The rearrangement uses TRBV4-1 and TRBJ2-5; maybe TRBD2 (6 bases). The end of the DNA fits TRBJ2-7 better, so the J call may be wrong. Germline CDR1 reads MGHRA; CDR2 reads YSYEKL. This CDR3 contains 15 residues. The CDR3 sequence is CASSSSSGGSYEQYF. CDR3 DNA sequence: TGCGCCAGCAGCTCCAGTAGCGGAGGTTCCTACGAGCAGTACTTC.

The V call is TRBV11-2, the J call TRBJ2-7, with 13 nucleotides matching TRBD2. The CDR3 is made up of 16 amino acids. The V segment lost 3 bases and the J segment 5 bases; nucleotides outside the gene matches: 7. CDR1 and CDR2 from the germline V gene are SGHAT and FQNNGV. The CDR3: CASSFGTSGTGDEQYF. The CDR3 DNA is TGTGCCAGCAGCTTCGGGACTAGCGGGACCGGTGACGAGCAGTACTTC.